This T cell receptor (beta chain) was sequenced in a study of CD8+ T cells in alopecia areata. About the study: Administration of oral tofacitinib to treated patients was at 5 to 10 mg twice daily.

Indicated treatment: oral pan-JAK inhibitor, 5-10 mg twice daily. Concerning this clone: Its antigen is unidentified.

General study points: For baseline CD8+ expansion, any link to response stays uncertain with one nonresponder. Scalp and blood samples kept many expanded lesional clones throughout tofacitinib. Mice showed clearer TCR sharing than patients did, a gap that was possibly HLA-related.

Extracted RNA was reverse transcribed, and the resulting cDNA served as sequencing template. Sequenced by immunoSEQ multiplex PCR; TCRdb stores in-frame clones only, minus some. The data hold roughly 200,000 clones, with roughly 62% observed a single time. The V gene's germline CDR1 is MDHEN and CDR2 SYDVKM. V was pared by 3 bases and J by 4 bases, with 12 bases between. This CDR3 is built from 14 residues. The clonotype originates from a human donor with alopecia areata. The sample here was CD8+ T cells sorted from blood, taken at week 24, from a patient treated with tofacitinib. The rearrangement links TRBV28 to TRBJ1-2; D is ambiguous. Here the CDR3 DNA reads TGTGCCAGCAGTTTCAGGCCGAGAGTCTATGGCTACACCTTC. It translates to CASSFRPRVYGYTF.